What follows are 27 T cell receptor beta chains derived from one specimen sequenced in a study of beta chain features in type 1 diabetes. Findings and caveats of the study: In all four CD4+ subsets, TCRB CDR3 length was significantly, moderately reduced in type 1 diabetes.

Reverse transcribing all isolated RNA meant expressed TCRB transcripts were sequenced. Sequencing was performed with immunoSEQ multiplex PCR; in TCRdb, only in-frame clones are kept and a portion is missing. The repertoire has about 650,000 clones, approximately 13% of them found once; the top ten carry more than 0.09%. The antigens of these receptors remain unknown. The material sequenced was naive CD4+ T cells from blood. Source of these receptors: a man aged 25-45 years with type 1 diabetes.

This clone was seen more than once but under ten times. The chain carries TRBV10-3 and TRBJ2-1; 7 positions agree with TRBD2. With V trimmed by 0 bases and J by 3 bases, 2 bases remained unmatched. CDR1 and CDR2 from the germline V gene are ENHRY and SYGVKD. CDR3 size: 15 residues. DNA of the CDR3: TGTGCCATCAGTGAGTCAGCGGGGATCTACAATGAGCAGTTCTTC. The encoded protein is CAISESAGIYNEQFF.

The V call is TRBV11-2, the J call TRBJ2-7; TRBD1 might be the D (5 bases). This CDR3 spans 16 amino acids. CDR1 and CDR2 from the germline V gene are SGHAT and FQNNGV. V dropped 0 bases and J dropped 2 bases, with 14 bases sitting between them. The CDR3 nucleotides are TGTGCCAGCAGCTTAGATCAGTGGGTGACAGCCTACGAGCAGTACTTC. This translates into CASSLDQWVTAYEQYF.

This clone was counted a few times. The chain is built from TRBV5-4 and TRBJ1-1, with D hard to call. The V end was cut by 4 bases, the J end by 4 bases, with 17 bases between. CDR1 SGHNT and CDR2 YYREEE come from the germline V gene (reference sequence). This CDR3 spans 15 amino acids. CDR3 sequence (DNA): TGTGCCAGCAGCCCTCCGGCGGGGTTGGGCACTGAAGCTTTCTTT. Residues: CASSPPAGLGTEAFF.

The chain employs TRBV11-2 and TRBJ1-4; tentative D call: TRBD1 (6 bases). This CDR3 is 13 amino acids long. Germline V gene lookup returns CDR1 SGHAT and CDR2 FQNNGV. V lost 3 bases, J lost 8 bases, and 10 bases lay in between. As DNA, the CDR3 is TGTGCCAGCAGCTTCCGGACAGTAGAAAAACTGTTTTTT. Protein product: CASSFRTVEKLFF.

The V and J genes are TRBV5-1 and TRBJ2-5; 8 bases agree with TRBD2. J lost 5 bases, V lost 0 bases, and 6 bases had no gene match. The CDR3 spans 15 residues. Germline loops: CDR1 SGHRS, CDR2 YFSETQ. CDR3 nucleotides: TGCGCCAGCAGCTTGGGAGCGGCTAGCGGGGAGACCCAGTACTTC. Protein product: CASSLGAASGETQYF.

This clone was counted only a few times. The gene calls are TRBV18 and TRBJ1-5, with 8 bases fitting TRBD1. This CDR3 contains 15 residues. Germline-derived CDR1 and CDR2 are KGHSH and LQKENI. The junction had 3 bases not matched to a gene; V was cut back by 5 bases and J by 0 bases. This CDR3 is CASSGQGYSNQPQHF. In DNA form, the CDR3 reads TGTGCCAGCTCAGGACAGGGATATAGCAATCAGCCCCAGCATTTT.

The table lists this clone with a count of one. This chain links TRBV28 with TRBJ1-5; TRBD1 might be the D (6 bases). Trimming pared 11 bases from V and 4 bases from J, leaving 18 bases between. The CDR3 totals 14 residues. Germline V gene lookup returns CDR1 MDHEN and CDR2 SYDVKM. The CDR3 region has the DNA TGTGCCGGTGGCAGGGTGCAGGGGAATCAGCCCCAGCATTTT. This encodes CAGGRVQGNQPQHF.

This clone showed up just a few times. The same CDR3 arises from other DNA sequences in this sample as well. This chain joins TRBV7-2 and TRBJ1-1; 7 bases are shared with TRBD1. The CDR3 loop spans 14 amino acids. Germline CDR1 and CDR2: SGHTA and FQGNSA. Trimming at V came to 3 bases and at J to 1 base, leaving 2 bases not matched to a gene. The chain's CDR3 is CASSFRDRNTEAFF. The DNA of the CDR3 is TGTGCCAGCAGCTTTCGGGACAGGAACACTGAAGCTTTCTTT.

This clone was observed a few times. The chain recombines TRBV5-1 with TRBJ2-2, with D perhaps TRBD1 (5 bases). From germline, CDR1 is SGHRS and CDR2 YFSETQ. The V end was cut by 0 bases, the J end by 4 bases, with 13 bases between. The CDR3 runs 16 residues. This CDR3 reads CASSLAVQAGTGELFF. The CDR3 DNA is TGCGCCAGCAGCTTGGCCGTACAGGCAGGCACCGGGGAGCTGTTTTTT.

J is TRBJ1-5 and V is TRBV30, with D uncertain. Germline lookup yields CDR1 GTSNPN and CDR2 SVGIG (reference sequence). This CDR3 spans 12 amino acids. Trimming left V 2 bases short and J 3 bases short, with 5 bases between. CDR3 protein: CAWSWFNQPQHF. The CDR3 region has the DNA TGTGCCTGGAGTTGGTTCAATCAGCCCCAGCATTTT.

The chain recombines TRBV25-1 with TRBJ2-7; the match to TRBD1 covers 9 bases. Germline assignment: CDR1 MGHDK and CDR2 SYGVNS. Trimming at V came to 4 bases and at J to 6 bases, leaving 4 bases not matched to a gene. This CDR3 has 13 residues. The chain's CDR3 is CASSATGGSEQYF. The CDR3 nucleotides read TGTGCCAGCAGTGCGACAGGGGGGAGCGAGCAGTACTTC.

In its sample, this clone was seen a few times. V gene TRBV9 combines with J gene TRBJ1-2, with TRBD1 matching 9 bases. CDR3 length: 16 residues. The V gene end was trimmed by 4 bases and the J gene end by 4 bases; junction bases not matched to a gene: 11. CDR1 is SGDLS, CDR2 YYNGEE, per germline. CDR3 loop: CASSSDTTGGIYGYTF. CDR3 in DNA: TGTGCCAGCAGCTCAGACACAACAGGGGGCATCTATGGCTACACCTTC.

This clone turned up a few times. The chain joins TRBV7-2 to TRBJ1-3; the D is unclear. Per germline, CDR1 SGHTA and CDR2 FQGNSA. The length of the CDR3 is 15 residues. Trimming removed 1 base from V and 4 bases from J, with 11 bases in between. Here the CDR3 reads CASSLVGGSGNTIYF. CDR3 sequence (DNA): TGTGCCAGCAGCTTAGTTGGAGGGTCAGGAAACACCATATATTTT.

This clone was observed a few times. The rearrangement joins TRBV30 to TRBJ1-5; D perhaps matches TRBD1 (6 bases). Trimming removed 4 bases at V and 5 bases at J, with 18 bases between. Germline CDR1 is GTSNPN and CDR2 is SVGIG (reference sequence). This CDR3 comprises 15 residues. CDR3 amino acids: CAWTQAGTPYQPQHF. The CDR3 DNA sequence: TGTGCCTGGACCCAGGCCGGGACACCCTATCAGCCCCAGCATTTT. The full variable domain, with the rest looked up from reference TRBV30 and TRBJ1-5, is SQTIHQWPATLVQPVGSPLSLECTVEGTSNPNLYWYRQAAGRGLQLLFYSVGIGQISSEVPQNLSASRPQDRQFILSSKKLLLSDSGFYLCAWTQAGTPYQPQHFGDGTRLSIL.

The rearrangement joins TRBV18 to TRBJ2-7; TRBD2 matches 8 bases. This CDR3 contains 16 residues. CDR1 is KGHSH, CDR2 LQKENI, per germline. V trimming: 0 bases; J trimming: 4 bases; junction bases outside the gene matches: 8. This CDR3 reads CASSPPRAGAYYEQYF. The DNA of the CDR3 is TGTGCCAGCTCACCACCCAGAGCGGGGGCCTATTACGAGCAGTACTTC.

This clone was observed a few times. V is TRBV27 and J is TRBJ2-5; 9 positions agree with TRBD1. The V segment lost 6 bases and the J segment 4 bases; nucleotides outside the gene matches: 9. Germline assignment: CDR1 MNHEY and CDR2 SMNVEV (reference sequence). The CDR3 has 15 residues. CDR3 in amino acids: CASRRPGQGGETQYF. The CDR3 region has the DNA TGTGCCAGCAGACGTCCGGGACAGGGTGGAGAGACCCAGTACTTC.

This clone was seen a handful of times. This rearrangement joins TRBV7-2 to TRBJ2-7; D remains ambiguous. V was pared by 0 bases and J by 0 bases, with 9 bases between. Germline V gene data show CDR1 as SGHTA and CDR2 as FQGNSA. The CDR3 spans 15 residues. The CDR3 nucleotides are TGTGCCAGCAGCTTAGCCTCACTTAGCTCCTACGAGCAGTACTTC. Translation: CASSLASLSSYEQYF. Full variable domain (missing parts from reference TRBV7-2 and TRBJ2-7): GAGVSQSPSNKVTEKGKDVELRCDPISGHTALYWYRQSLGQGLEFLIYFQGNSAPDKSGLPSDRFSAERTGGSVSTLTIQRTQQEDSAVYLCASSLASLSSYEQYFGPGTRLTVT.

The rearrangement joins TRBV6-5 to TRBJ1-5; 7 bases align to TRBD1. V shed 6 bases and J 3 bases; nucleotides not matched to a gene: 5. The germline CDR1 and CDR2 sequences are MNHEY and SVGAGI. The CDR3 is 14 amino acids. CDR3 DNA: TGTGCCAGCAGAACCGGGACAGTCAATCAGCCCCAGCATTTT. It translates to CASRTGTVNQPQHF.

This clone was observed a few times. The CDR3: CASSPKRQGGGNTIYF. CDR3 in DNA: TGTGCCAGCTCACCAAAACGACAGGGTGGTGGAAACACCATATATTTT. V usage is TRBV18 and J usage is TRBJ1-3; 7 bases match TRBD1. Germline CDR1 reads KGHSH; CDR2 reads LQKENI. Unmatched junction bases numbered 7, after V lost 2 bases and J lost 3 bases. The CDR3 sequence is 16 residues long.

A few counts support this clone. V usage is TRBV5-1 and J usage is TRBJ1-2; 8 bases are a match to TRBD1. Germline V CDR1 and CDR2: SGHRS, YFSETQ. CDR3 length: 15 amino acids. After removal of 5 bases from V and 4 bases from J, the junction contained 10 bases not matched to a gene. In DNA, the CDR3 is TGCGCCAGCAGGCCCGGGACAGGAAGTCCCTATGGCTACACCTTC. Protein sequence: CASRPGTGSPYGYTF.

This clone was seen more than once but under ten times. The rearrangement uses TRBV10-3 and TRBJ2-1; 10 nucleotides match TRBD2. The germline V gene has CDR1 ENHRY and CDR2 SYGVKD. CDR3 size: 16 residues. V shed 6 bases and J 3 bases; nucleotides not matched to a gene: 8. The CDR3 is CAISDSSGRYYNEQFF. In nucleotides, the CDR3 is TGTGCCATCAGCGATAGTAGCGGGAGGTACTACAATGAGCAGTTCTTC.

This clone has only a few counts. J is TRBJ1-1 and V is TRBV19, with D maybe TRBD1 (6 bases). V was trimmed by 4 bases and J by 1 base, leaving 13 bases between them. The CDR3 has 15 amino acids. Germline CDR1 reads LNHDA; CDR2 reads SQIVND (reference sequence). CDR3 DNA: TGTGCCAGTAGTAGGGCACGGGGGCCGAACACTGAAGCTTTCTTT. Translating gives CASSRARGPNTEAFF. The complete variable domain, with remaining parts taken from reference TRBV19 and TRBJ1-1, reads DGGITQSPKYLFRKEGQNVTLSCEQNLNHDAMYWYRQDPGQGLRLIYYSQIVNDFQKGDIAEGYSVSREKKESFPLTVTSAQKNPTAFYLCASSRARGPNTEAFFGQGTRLTVV.

The chain employs TRBV15 and TRBJ2-1; TRBD1 agrees at 8 bases. J gave up 9 bases and V 3 bases, and 4 bases lay outside the gene matches. Germline V lookup: CDR1 LNHNV, CDR2 YYDKDF (reference sequence). The CDR3 runs to 13 residues. This CDR3 reads CATSRGQEGEQFF. The CDR3, as DNA: TGTGCCACCAGCAGGGGACAGGAGGGTGAGCAGTTCTTC. Together with reference TRBV15 and TRBJ2-1, the CDR3 gives the full variable domain: DAMVIQNPRYQVTQFGKPVTLSCSQTLNHNVMYWYQQKSSQAPKLLFHYYDKDFNNEADTPDNFQSRRPNTSFCFLDIRSPGLGDTAMYLCATSRGQEGEQFFGPGTRLTVL.

There are a few counts of this clone. The same CDR3 arises from other DNA sequences in this sample as well. The J gene is TRBJ1-5, the V gene TRBV2; a weak D match, TRBD1 (6 bases). The CDR3 loop spans 14 amino acids. Trimming pared 6 bases from V and 0 bases from J, leaving 9 bases between. Per the germline V gene, CDR1 is SNHLY and CDR2 is FYNNEI. For the CDR3, the DNA is TGTGCCAGCAGAGGACAGAATAGCAATCAGCCCCAGCATTTT. It encodes CASRGQNSNQPQHF.

This clone was recorded a few times. J is TRBJ2-3 and V is TRBV19; D might be TRBD2 (5 bases). Germline CDR1 is LNHDA and CDR2 is SQIVND (reference sequence). The CDR3 contains 16 residues. The V end lost 6 bases, the J end lost 1 base, and 17 bases lay between the germline ends. The CDR3 nucleotides read TGTGCCAGTAGACTAGGTGGCTCTTCCGGCACAGATACGCAGTATTTT. Its protein is CASRLGGSSGTDTQYF. The full variable domain, in which reference TRBV19 and TRBJ2-3 provide the parts outside the CDR3, is DGGITQSPKYLFRKEGQNVTLSCEQNLNHDAMYWYRQDPGQGLRLIYYSQIVNDFQKGDIAEGYSVSREKKESFPLTVTSAQKNPTAFYLCASRLGGSSGTDTQYFGPGTRLTVL.

This clone was counted a few times. The rearrangement uses TRBV10-3 and TRBJ1-1, with a weak D call TRBD1 (5 bases). CDR1 and CDR2 from the germline V gene are ENHRY and SYGVKD. The CDR3 totals 14 residues. The V and J ends lost 4 bases and 2 bases respectively, with 11 bases between them. CDR3 sequence reads: CAISGGWLNTEAFF. CDR3 nucleotides: TGTGCCATCAGTGGGGGGTGGTTAAACACTGAAGCTTTCTTT.

This clone was observed a handful of times. V usage is TRBV5-1 and J usage is TRBJ2-7, with no clear D. The CDR3 totals 14 residues. Germline CDR1 SGHRS, CDR2 YFSETQ. The V end was cut by 0 bases, the J end by 3 bases, with 10 bases between. DNA for the CDR3: TGCGCCAGCAGCTTGGGGCCAGATATCTACGAGCAGTACTTC. Amino acid sequence: CASSLGPDIYEQYF.